A single sample gave rise to the 25 T cell receptor beta chains below, sequenced in a study of blood T cell repertoires in COVID-19. The table came from immunoSEQ multiplex PCR; TCRdb's copy has only in-frame clones and leaves some out. The data contain about 200,000 clones, over 60% of them singletons. The sequenced sample consisted of peripheral blood. Receptors originate from a woman in her 70s with acute or convalescent COVID-19.

V usage is TRBV11-1 and J usage is TRBJ2-1; TRBD1 aligns across 7 bases. CDR3 length equals 13 residues. The V gene's germline CDR1 is SGHAT and CDR2 FQDESV (reference sequence). Trimming cost V 3 bases and J 8 bases; bases outside gene matches: 4. CDR3 residues: CASSLGQGDEQFF. The CDR3 DNA reads as TGTGCCAGCAGCTTGGGGCAGGGGGATGAGCAGTTCTTC.

This clone has ten or more counts. The chain employs TRBV5-5 and TRBJ2-7, with TRBD1 matching over 10 bases. The germline V gene encodes CDR1 SGHKS and CDR2 YYEKEE (reference sequence). The J segment lost 3 bases and the V segment lost 0 bases, leaving 3 bases of the junction unmatched. This CDR3 has 15 residues. CDR3 protein: CASSLGGQGIYEQYF. CDR3 nucleotides: TGTGCCAGCAGCTTGGGGGGACAGGGGATCTACGAGCAGTACTTC. Full variable domain (missing parts from reference TRBV5-5 and TRBJ2-7): DAGVTQSPTHLIKTRGQQVTLRCSPISGHKSVSWYQQVLGQGPQFIFQYYEKEERGRGNFPDRFSARQFPNYSSELNVNALLLGDSALYLCASSLGGQGIYEQYFGPGTRLTVT.

The chain uses TRBV3-1 (or the pseudogene TRBV3-2) and TRBJ1-2, with TRBD1 identical over 7 bases. From germline, CDR1 is LGHDT and CDR2 YNNKEL (reference sequence). CDR3 length equals 15 residues. Trimming took 4 bases from V and 0 from J; bases not matched to a gene: 5. The CDR3 region is CASSRGTATNYGYTF. The CDR3, as DNA: TGTGCCAGCAGCCGAGGGACAGCGACTAACTATGGCTACACCTTC.

The chain is built from TRBV5-1 and TRBJ1-1; TRBD1 agrees at 9 bases. Per the germline V gene, CDR1 is SGHRS and CDR2 is YFSETQ. There are 15 residues in the CDR3. The J segment lost 4 bases and the V segment lost 0 bases, leaving 4 bases of the junction unmatched. Here the CDR3 DNA reads TGCGCCAGCAGCTTGGGGGGGACAGGGTCCACTGAAGCTTTCTTT. This sequence encodes CASSLGGTGSTEAFF.

The rearrangement uses TRBV28 and TRBJ1-2; 7 bases align to TRBD1. Germline trimming cut 6 bases from V and 2 bases from J; bases unmatched to any gene: 3. In germline, CDR1 is MDHEN, CDR2 SYDVKM. CDR3 length: 13 residues. CDR3 bases: TGTGCCAGCAGCCGGGACAGAAACTATGGCTACACCTTC. Amino acid sequence: CASSRDRNYGYTF.

This chain connects TRBV30 to TRBJ1-4; D is unclear. The CDR3 contains 11 residues. Germline V lookup: CDR1 GTSNPN, CDR2 SVGIG (reference sequence). Trimming removed 2 bases from V and 10 bases from J, with 8 bases in between. CDR3 sequence (DNA): TGTGCCTGGAGTCCCCGGAGAAAACTGTTTTTT. Its protein is CAWSPRRKLFF. Based on the CDR3 plus reference TRBV30 and TRBJ1-4, the full variable domain is SQTIHQWPATLVQPVGSPLSLECTVEGTSNPNLYWYRQAAGRGLQLLFYSVGIGQISSEVPQNLSASRPQDRQFILSSKKLLLSDSGFYLCAWSPRRKLFFGSGTQLSVL.

The CDR3 loop reads CASSLGRLAGDQETQYF. CDR3 sequence (DNA): TGTGCCAGCAGTTTGGGGAGACTAGCGGGAGACCAAGAGACCCAGTACTTC. The chain uses TRBV28 and TRBJ2-5; 12 bases align to TRBD2. Trimming cost V 3 bases and J 0 bases; bases outside gene matches: 5. Germline loops: CDR1 MDHEN, CDR2 SYDVKM. The CDR3 length is 17 residues.

This CDR3 is CSVNTQVSGNTIYF. DNA for the CDR3: TGCAGCGTTAATACACAGGTCTCTGGAAACACCATATATTTT. The chain employs TRBV29-1 and TRBJ1-3, with D maybe TRBD1 (5 bases). The CDR3 contains 14 residues. Germline CDR1 is SQVTM and CDR2 is ANQGSEA. Trimming left V 5 bases short and J 0 bases short, with 11 bases between.

V and J are TRBV5-1 and TRBJ2-3; no firm D call. V lost 4 bases and J 0 bases, leaving 3 bases between the germline ends. Per germline, CDR1 SGHRS and CDR2 YFSETQ. The CDR3 contains 12 residues. The CDR3 DNA is TGCGCCAGCAGCCAGAGCACAGATACGCAGTATTTT. It translates to CASSQSTDTQYF.

This clone came up a few times. The CDR3: CATRGGFNQPQHF. DNA of the CDR3: TGTGCCACTCGTGGGGGGTTCAATCAGCCCCAGCATTTT. The genes are TRBV27 and TRBJ1-5, with D possibly being TRBD1 (5 bases). V gave up 10 bases and J gave up 3 bases, with 13 bases separating them. CDR1 and CDR2 from the germline V gene are MNHEY and SMNVEV (reference sequence). The CDR3 totals 13 residues.

V usage is TRBV6-5 and J usage is TRBJ1-1, with TRBD1 as a possible D gene (6 bases). CDR1 MNHEY and CDR2 SVGAGI come from the germline V gene. The V end was cut by 6 bases, the J end by 1 base, with 12 bases between. This CDR3 has 14 amino acids. CDR3 residues: CASSVPGQNTEAFF. In DNA, the CDR3 is TGTGCCAGCAGCGTTCCGGGACAGAACACTGAAGCTTTCTTT.

The chain joins TRBV10-3 to TRBJ1-2; weak D call: TRBD1 (6 bases). V lost 4 bases and J lost 0, with 15 bases in between. CDR1 is ENHRY, CDR2 SYGVKD, per germline. There are 16 residues in the CDR3. The CDR3 protein is CAISGTRQESNYGYTF. CDR3 sequence (DNA): TGTGCCATCAGTGGTACGCGACAGGAATCTAACTATGGCTACACCTTC.

This clone was recorded a few times. The chain carries TRBV7-2 and TRBJ2-7; TRBD1 aligns across 7 bases. Looked up from germline, CDR1 is SGHTA and CDR2 is FQGNSA. There are 15 residues in the CDR3. V lost 6 bases to trimming and J lost 7 bases; unmatched junction nucleotides: 15. The CDR3 DNA sequence: TGTGCCAGCAGGCAGAACCGGGACAGAGGCTTAGAGCAGTACTTC. The encoded protein is CASRQNRDRGLEQYF.

This clone was seen only once. The CDR3, as DNA: TGTGCCAGCAGCGCCAAGACAGCCAGCTATGGCTACACCTTC. As protein: CASSAKTASYGYTF. This chain joins TRBV7-8 and TRBJ1-2, with D possibly TRBD1 on 5 matching bases. The germline gives CDR1 SGHVS, CDR2 FQNEAQ. V was cut by 5 bases and J by 4 bases, with 14 bases left in between. The CDR3 runs to 14 residues. Supplemented by reference TRBV7-8 and TRBJ1-2, the full variable domain reads GAGVSQSPRYKVAKRGQDVALRCDPISGHVSLFWYQQALGQGPEFLTYFQNEAQLDKSGLPSDRFFAERPEGSVSTLKIQRTQQEDSAVYLCASSAKTASYGYTFGSGTRLTVV.

V usage is TRBV28 and J usage is TRBJ1-2, with 9 bases fitting TRBD1. Trimming at V came to 6 bases and at J to 8 bases, leaving 10 bases not matched to a gene. The germline V gene encodes CDR1 MDHEN and CDR2 SYDVKM. CDR3 length: 14 amino acids. In DNA, the CDR3 is TGTGCCAGCAGACCGTCACAGGGGGCTCGGGGCTACACCTTC. Translating it yields CASRPSQGARGYTF.

This clone was seen only a few times. The rearrangement links TRBV7-9 to TRBJ1-2; possible D gene TRBD1, 6 bases. The CDR3 sequence is 16 residues long. Looked up from germline, CDR1 is SEHNR and CDR2 is FQNEAQ (reference sequence). Trimming removed 7 bases at V and 0 bases at J, with 18 bases between. The CDR3 sequence is CASTPGQGGTNYGYTF. CDR3 nucleotide sequence: TGTGCCAGCACACCGGGACAAGGGGGAACTAACTATGGCTACACCTTC.

The DNA for the CDR3 is TGTGCCAGCAGTGAAGAGGCGGGAGGGCAAACTTACAATGAGCAGTTCTTC. Encoded protein: CASSEEAGGQTYNEQFF. The chain employs TRBV6-1 and TRBJ2-1, with 9 nucleotides matching TRBD2. Germline V gene data show CDR1 as MNHNS and CDR2 as SASEGT. V dropped 1 base and J dropped 4; count of bases not matched to a gene: 8. This CDR3 contains 17 residues.

The chain carries TRBV19 and TRBJ2-3; 10 bases map to TRBD2. The ends lost 7 bases at V and 5 bases at J; junction bases unmatched: 6. Germline CDR1 is LNHDA and CDR2 is SQIVND (reference sequence). The CDR3 length is 14 residues. This chain's CDR3 is CASKGLAGVDTQYF. CDR3 nucleotide sequence: TGTGCCAGTAAGGGCCTAGCGGGAGTAGATACGCAGTATTTT.

V gene TRBV2 combines with J gene TRBJ2-7, with 8 bases that match TRBD2. The CDR3 extends over 14 amino acids. With V trimmed by 6 bases and J by 2 bases, 6 bases remained unmatched. Germline lookup yields CDR1 SNHLY and CDR2 FYNNEI. The CDR3 loop is CASSPGLGTYEQYF. The CDR3 DNA reads as TGTGCCAGCAGCCCGGGACTAGGAACCTACGAGCAGTACTTC.

This clone was seen once. The chain uses TRBV9 and TRBJ2-3, with 9 bases aligning to TRBD2. The CDR3 runs to 16 residues. V gave up 3 bases and J gave up 1 base; unmatched junction bases: 6. CDR1 and CDR2 from the germline V gene are SGDLS and YYNGEE. In nucleotides, the CDR3 is TGTGCCAGCAGCGCCTTAGCGGGAGCGGGCACAGATACGCAGTATTTT. Its translation is CASSALAGAGTDTQYF.

This clone was counted between two and nine times. The chain links TRBV6-6 to TRBJ2-5; maybe TRBD2 (6 bases). Trimming cost V 6 bases and J 2 bases, with 10 bases left between them. CDR1 and CDR2 from the germline V gene are MNHNY and SVGAGI (reference sequence). CDR3 length: 13 residues. Here the CDR3 reads CASRGGMQETQYF. The CDR3 DNA is TGTGCCAGCAGGGGCGGGATGCAAGAGACCCAGTACTTC.

The chain couples TRBV28 to TRBJ1-2, with a weak D call TRBD1 (6 bases). V was cut by 5 bases and J by 8 bases, with 15 bases left in between. Germline loops: CDR1 MDHEN, CDR2 SYDVKM. This CDR3 is 13 amino acids long. Here the CDR3 reads CASSQGTLRGYTF. The CDR3 coding sequence is TGTGCCAGCAGTCAAGGGACACTGAGGGGCTACACCTTC.

The V and J genes are TRBV5-1 and TRBJ2-6; 8 positions match TRBD2. The V segment lost 3 bases and the J segment 0 bases; nucleotides outside the gene matches: 8. The CDR3 covers 18 residues. The V gene's germline CDR1 is SGHRS and CDR2 YFSETQ. As DNA, the CDR3 is TGCGCCAGCAGCTCGCCCGGGGGGGGGACCTCTGGGGCCAACGTCCTGACTTTC. Protein product: CASSSPGGGTSGANVLTF.

The chain is built from TRBV5-8 and TRBJ1-4; 8 nucleotides agree with TRBD1. The V and J ends lost 2 bases and 8 bases, in that order; junction bases with no gene match: 5. Germline V lookup: CDR1 SGHTS, CDR2 YDEGEE. This CDR3 region has 14 residues. The CDR3 DNA sequence: TGTGCCAGCAGCTTAACGACAGGGGAAGAAAAACTGTTTTTT. Translation: CASSLTTGEEKLFF.

The rearrangement uses TRBV19 and TRBJ1-2, with 7 bases matching TRBD1. This CDR3 is built from 14 residues. Trimming cost V 6 bases and J 2 bases; bases outside gene matches: 6. Germline lookup yields CDR1 LNHDA and CDR2 SQIVND (reference sequence). The CDR3 DNA is TGTGCCAGTAGACACAGGGGACAGAACTATGGCTACACCTTC. This gives the protein CASRHRGQNYGYTF.